These T cell receptor beta chains were read from a single sample in a study of PD-1 blockade in classical Hodgkin lymphoma. The repertoire was sequenced with immunoSEQ multiplex PCR; TCRdb's copy has only in-frame clones and lacks some. The sample records approximately 29,000 clones, roughly 80% being singletons. Specimen: CD4+ T cells from blood, collected before the fourth cycle of nivolumab. Receptors originate from a human donor with classical Hodgkin lymphoma. Both conserved end residues are part of each CDR3. Fields, in order: D gene, J gene, clone size, V gene, CDR3 length, CDR3 protein, CDR3 DNA. The D gene is left open where the match is weak. Where a row states a size, it is once, few, many or the class of an expanded clone; other rows omit it.

-	TRBJ2-2	-	TRBV7-9	12	CASSQLAGELFF	TGTGCCAGCAGCCAACTCGCCGGGGAGCTGTTTTTT
-	TRBJ1-1	-	TRBV5-4	13	CASSLRSSTEAFF	TGTGCCAGCAGCTTAAGGAGCTCTACTGAAGCTTTCTTT
-	TRBJ2-5	-	TRBV2	15	CASSRLLGAQETQYF	TGTGCCAGCAGTCGCCTCTTGGGGGCCCAAGAGACCCAGTACTTC
TRBD1	TRBJ1-2	-	TRBV6-1	12	CASSKTGTGYTF	TGTGCCAGCAGTAAGACAGGGACGGGCTACACCTTC
-	TRBJ2-1	-	TRBV7-3	12	CASSLRDNEQFF	TGTGCCAGCAGTTTGAGGGACAATGAGCAGTTCTTC
-	TRBJ2-7	-	TRBV7-9	16	CASSLEASGGTGEQYF	TGTGCCAGCAGCTTAGAGGCCAGCGGGGGGACAGGCGAGCAGTACTTC
-	TRBJ2-5	once	TRBV10-3	13	CAIREGGDETQYF	TGTGCCATCAGGGAAGGAGGGGACGAGACCCAGTACTTC
TRBD1	TRBJ1-2	once	TRBV6-6	14	CASSSLGTAYGYTF	TGTGCCAGCAGTTCTCTCGGGACAGCCTATGGCTACACCTTC
-	TRBJ1-6	-	TRBV11-2	12	CASSPDSGALHF	TGTGCCAGCAGCCCGGACAGCGGTGCCCTCCACTTT
TRBD1	TRBJ2-7	-	TRBV7-6	14	CASSFGQGGYEQYF	TGTGCCAGCAGCTTCGGACAGGGAGGCTACGAGCAGTACTTC
TRBD1	TRBJ2-5	-	TRBV5-4	15	CASSPGTAQVETQYF	TGTGCCAGCAGCCCTGGGACAGCGCAGGTTGAGACCCAGTACTTC
TRBD2	TRBJ2-3	-	TRBV4-1	17	CASSQDDLAGFADTQYF	TGCGCCAGCAGCCAAGACGATCTAGCGGGGTTTGCAGATACGCAGTATTTT
-	TRBJ2-7	-	TRBV5-5	12	CASSLVAIEQYF	TGTGCCAGCAGCTTGGTAGCGATCGAGCAGTACTTC
-	TRBJ2-5	-	TRBV30	12	CAWSMARGTQYF	TGTGCCTGGAGTATGGCCAGGGGGACCCAGTACTTC
-	TRBJ2-6	-	TRBV29-1	15	CSVEDSETGANVLTF	TGCAGCGTTGAAGATTCGGAGACCGGGGCCAACGTCCTGACTTTC
-	TRBJ2-2	-	TRBV6-5	15	CASSYTDPNTGELFF	TGTGCCAGCAGTTACACGGACCCAAACACCGGGGAGCTGTTTTTT
TRBD1	TRBJ2-7	-	TRBV7-8	18	CASSLAVVGTGPTYEQYF	TGTGCCAGCAGCTTAGCGGTTGTTGGGACAGGGCCAACCTACGAGCAGTACTTC
TRBD2	TRBJ2-1	once	TRBV6-6	15	CASSPSGGGYNEQFF	TGTGCCAGCAGCCCTAGCGGGGGAGGGTACAATGAGCAGTTCTTC
-	TRBJ2-2	once	TRBV6-6	13	CASSPTLAGELFF	TGTGCCAGCAGCCCTACCTTGGCCGGGGAGCTGTTTTTT
TRBD1	TRBJ2-1	-	TRBV29-1	13	CSVGNRGLSEQFF	TGCAGCGTAGGGAACAGGGGGCTTAGTGAGCAGTTCTTC